A single sample is the source of the 4 T cell receptor beta chains below, sequenced in a study of CD4 T cell repertoires in COVID-19 (dated by TCRdb to about 2021). Library preparation was by the immunoSEQ multiplex PCR assay. As stored in TCRdb, this immuneACCESS dataset retains in-frame rearrangements with V and J assigned. A fraction of the clones does not appear; measured against another copy, unresolved V genes explain less than half of the discrepancy, and the remainder lacks a known reason. In all, the sample holds tens of thousands of clones, and about 83% of those were seen once. The ten largest account for about 0.61% of the sample. The time point label, read with the paper, signifies: sample from a COVID-19-recovered individual after infection. The sequencing here drew on CD4+ T cells from peripheral blood, taken after recovery from COVID-19. The receptors here all came from a human donor who had COVID-19.

The chain recombines TRBV6-5 with TRBJ2-1; D possibly corresponds to TRBD2 (6 bases). The CDR3 sequence is 15 residues long. Trimming removed 9 bases from V and 4 bases from J, with 19 bases in between. CDR1 and CDR2 from the germline V gene are MNHEY and SVGAGI. CDR3 loop: CASGGTGIKYNEQFF. DNA for the CDR3: TGTGCCAGTGGGGGGACGGGGATTAAGTACAATGAGCAGTTCTTC.

The chain uses TRBV6-5 and TRBJ1-4; possibly TRBD1 for D (5 bases). The CDR3 sequence is 14 residues long. From germline, CDR1 is MNHEY and CDR2 SVGAGI. The V and J ends lost 2 bases and 5 bases respectively, with 9 bases between them. This CDR3 is CASSYRGRNEKLFF. In DNA form, the CDR3 reads TGTGCCAGCAGTTACAGGGGTCGGAATGAAAAACTGTTTTTT.

This clone has only one observation. The identical CDR3 is also encoded by other nucleotide sequences in the sample. This chain connects TRBV12-3 or TRBV12-4 to TRBJ1-5; D not certain. The CDR3 covers 12 residues. The V and J ends lost 1 base and 7 bases respectively, with 5 bases between them. The CDR3, as DNA: TGTGCCAGCAGTTTAGGGGTACAGCCCCAGCATTTT. Protein sequence: CASSLGVQPQHF.

The V gene is TRBV9, the J gene TRBJ1-3; 8 bases map to TRBD1. The CDR3 has 15 residues. CDR1 is SGDLS and CDR2 is YYNGEE in the germline V gene. V gave up 3 bases and J gave up 3 bases; unmatched junction bases: 5. This CDR3 reads CASSAQGAGGNTIYF. CDR3 coding DNA: TGTGCCAGCAGCGCCCAGGGGGCGGGTGGAAACACCATATATTTT.